This TCR beta chain is from a study of human T cells and chemical hapten exposure. In the study overall: Yields of TCR per sample differed, chiefly owing to small differences in pooled library volume. Overall study findings and caveats: No change in TCRs above 1 in 1000 frequency was produced by DPC sensitization.

This clonotype was recorded many times. Its target is not known. This CDR3 has 13 residues. Germline V lookup: CDR1 MGHDK, CDR2 SYGVNS. Trimming left V 4 bases short and J 1 base short, with 7 bases between. Original methodology: Samples contained a median of roughly 96,000 TCRs, with a range of about 23,224 to 700,000. TCRdb re-called the RACE reads through MiXCR, storing one row per CDR3 protein. The authors' filters were not applied to this entry. The sample has 65,000 or so distinct CDR3 sequences, about 6% seen once. Documented time point: healthy volunteer bleed at 6 weeks. It was from unfractionated whole blood that total RNA was extracted.

The receptor was derived from a female donor in good health. Some clones in this sample may be carry-over from other donors' samples. The genes are TRBV25-1 and TRBJ2-5; D is undetermined. The source material was whole blood. The chain's CDR3 is CASSVHGQETQYF. The CDR3 DNA reads as TGTGCCAGCAGTGTTCACGGCCAAGAGACCCAGTACTTC. The whole variable domain, remainder taken from reference TRBV25-1 and TRBJ2-5, is EADIYQTPRYLVIGTGKKITLECSQTMGHDKMYWYQQDPGMELHLIHYSYGVNSTEKGDLSSESTVSRIRTEHFPLTLESARPSHTSQYLCASSVHGQETQYFGPGTRLLVL.